The clone carrying this T cell receptor beta chain was observed a few times. Authors' analysis steps: Estimation of nucleated cell counts relied on the amplification of reference gene primers. Produced via immunoSEQ multiplex PCR; TCRdb's table is partial and in-frame only. That table gives V, J and clone size, and the DNA gave D and trimming. The sample has 65,000 to 85,000 clones, about 88% seen once; the top ten hold roughly 8.8%. This record belongs to a study of blood T cell repertoires in COVID-19. The CDR3 is 11 amino acids. V lost 5 bases and J lost 3, with 4 bases in between. Germline values: CDR1 SNHLY, CDR2 FYNNEI.

The TCR was taken from a man aged 45-60 years with active COVID-19. J is TRBJ1-1 and V is TRBV2; unclear D gene. Sequencing used peripheral blood. This CDR3 is CASSYYTEAFF. In nucleotides, the CDR3 is TGTGCCAGCAGTTACTACACTGAAGCTTTCTTT.